The 18 T cell receptor beta chains in this list originate from one sample, sequenced in a study of shared clonotypes between healthy human individuals. In the naive CD8 group, cells lacked CD45RO and were positively selected for CCR7, so terminally differentiated effector memory CD45RA+ cells were left out. Sequencing was performed with immunoSEQ multiplex PCR; in TCRdb, only in-frame clones are kept and a portion is missing. The sample yields some 1,900,000 clones, roughly 95% seen once. Material: naive CD8+ T cells sorted from blood. Every receptor here comes from a man aged 18 to 29 in good health.

The chain has TRBV6-1 and TRBJ2-7; D is unresolved. The CDR3 runs to 14 residues. V was shortened by 3 bases and J by 5 bases, with 14 bases between the two germline ends. The germline V gene encodes CDR1 MNHNS and CDR2 SASEGT. CDR3 in DNA: TGTGCCAGCAGTGATGCCTGGGCCCTTCACGAGCAGTACTTC. This encodes CASSDAWALHEQYF.

The CDR3 region has the DNA TGCGCCAGCAACCCGGGTTTTAATGAAAAACTGTTTTTT. Translating gives CASNPGFNEKLFF. The V gene is TRBV4-1, the J gene TRBJ1-4; D is unclear. Germline-derived CDR1 and CDR2 are MGHRA and YSYEKL. V shed 7 bases and J shed 4 bases, with 10 bases lying between them. The CDR3 is 13 amino acids.

V and J are TRBV9 and TRBJ2-2; D ambiguous. Germline V gene sequence: CDR1 SGDLS, CDR2 YYNGEE. The CDR3 has 16 amino acids. The V gene lost 0 bases and the J gene lost 0 bases, with 9 bases spanning the gap. CDR3 region: CASSVGMYANTGELFF. The DNA of the CDR3 is TGTGCCAGCAGCGTAGGGATGTATGCGAACACCGGGGAGCTGTTTTTT.

The sample holds one count of this clone. The rearrangement joins TRBV19 to TRBJ2-1; 8 bases align to TRBD2. This CDR3 is built from 15 residues. The V gene's germline CDR1 is LNHDA and CDR2 SQIVND (reference sequence). The J segment lost 8 bases and the V segment lost 0 bases, leaving 6 bases of the junction unmatched. This CDR3 is CASSIDGAGDDEQFF. CDR3 coding DNA: TGTGCCAGTAGTATAGACGGAGCGGGAGACGATGAGCAGTTCTTC.

The gene calls are TRBV28 and TRBJ1-1; D not certain. Per the germline V gene, CDR1 is MDHEN and CDR2 is SYDVKM. Trimming left V 6 bases short and J 3 bases short, with 11 bases between. The CDR3 is 13 amino acids. CDR3: CASSPRGDTEAFF. CDR3 sequence (DNA): TGTGCCAGCAGCCCACGGGGTGACACTGAAGCTTTCTTT.

The genes are TRBV7-9 and TRBJ1-6; the match to TRBD1 covers 7 bases. The V and J ends lost 5 bases and 6 bases, in that order; junction bases with no gene match: 7. The germline CDR1 and CDR2 sequences are SEHNR and FQNEAQ (reference sequence). This CDR3 comprises 15 residues. The CDR3 DNA reads TGTGCCAGCAGCGCAGTTCAGGGGGTTAATTCACCCCTCCACTTT. Its translation is CASSAVQGVNSPLHF. The full variable domain, completed using reference TRBV7-9 and TRBJ1-6, is DTGVSQNPRHKITKRGQNVTFRCDPISEHNRLYWYRQTLGQGPEFLTYFQNEAQLEKSRLLSDRFSAERPKGSFSTLEIQRTEQGDSAMYLCASSAVQGVNSPLHFGNGTRLTVT.

This chain uses TRBV14 with TRBJ1-6; the match to TRBD1 covers 11 bases. The J segment lost 7 bases and the V segment lost 5 bases, leaving 4 bases of the junction unmatched. Germline-derived CDR1 and CDR2 are SGHDN and FVKESK. CDR3 length: 15 amino acids. This CDR3 is CASSFGQGANSPLHF. DNA for the CDR3: TGTGCCAGCAGCTTCGGACAGGGGGCGAATTCACCCCTCCACTTT.

This clone was observed a single time. J is TRBJ1-1 and V is TRBV25-1; 7 nucleotides align to TRBD1. V lost 7 bases to trimming and J lost 3 bases; unmatched junction nucleotides: 8. The CDR3 length is 14 residues. In germline, CDR1 is MGHDK, CDR2 SYGVNS. The CDR3 nucleotides read TGTGCCAGCACTTACAGGGGAGGCGACACTGAAGCTTTCTTT. Encoded protein: CASTYRGGDTEAFF.

The V gene is TRBV10-3, the J gene TRBJ2-7; possible D gene TRBD1, 7 bases. CDR1 and CDR2 from the germline V gene are ENHRY and SYGVKD. V was pared by 4 bases and J by 0 bases, with 10 bases between. CDR3 length equals 14 residues. The CDR3 nucleotides read TGTGCCATCAGTGTGCAGGGGGGCTCCTACGAGCAGTACTTC. It translates to CAISVQGGSYEQYF.

The chain is built from TRBV5-1 and TRBJ2-7, with 8 bases matching TRBD2. J lost 5 bases, V lost 1 base, and 8 bases had no gene match. The CDR3 is made up of 15 amino acids. The germline V gene encodes CDR1 SGHRS and CDR2 YFSETQ. The chain's CDR3 is CASSLSGGGGNEQYF. CDR3 sequence (DNA): TGCGCCAGCAGCTTGTCGGGAGGGGGTGGCAACGAGCAGTACTTC.

The rearrangement links TRBV7-9 to TRBJ2-3, with unresolved D. The CDR3 runs 13 residues. Germline lookup yields CDR1 SEHNR and CDR2 FQNEAQ (reference sequence). V shed 3 bases and J shed 4 bases, with 8 bases lying between them. CDR3 in amino acids: CASSLTVADTQYF. In DNA, the CDR3 is TGTGCCAGCAGCTTGACCGTTGCAGATACGCAGTATTTT.

The V gene is TRBV6-1, the J gene TRBJ1-2; D is ambiguous. The germline V gene has CDR1 MNHNS and CDR2 SASEGT. V was cut by 3 bases and J by 5 bases, with 13 bases left in between. The CDR3 runs to 14 residues. The CDR3 here is CASSETRGEYGYTF. The CDR3 DNA sequence: TGTGCCAGCAGTGAGACCAGAGGAGAGTATGGCTACACCTTC.

The chain joins TRBV6-1 to TRBJ2-7; D ambiguous. This CDR3 comprises 16 residues. Trimming took 4 bases from V and 0 from J, leaving 16 bases between them. Germline assignment: CDR1 MNHNS and CDR2 SASEGT. CDR3: CASSGNSSTTSYEQYF. CDR3 coding DNA: TGTGCCAGCAGTGGTAACAGCTCCACGACCTCCTACGAGCAGTACTTC.

The rearrangement joins TRBV27 to TRBJ2-1; TRBD1 matches at 9 bases. The CDR3 length is 15 residues. The germline gives CDR1 MNHEY, CDR2 SMNVEV (reference sequence). V lost 4 bases and J lost 4; bases outside the gene matches: 5. CDR3: CASSWPGQGYNEQFF. The CDR3 DNA sequence: TGTGCCAGCAGTTGGCCCGGACAGGGGTACAATGAGCAGTTCTTC.

The CDR3 loop is CASSPGQEMVPDTQYF. The CDR3 coding sequence is TGTGCCAGCAGCCCAGGGCAAGAAATGGTCCCAGATACGCAGTATTTT. The gene calls are TRBV4-2 and TRBJ2-3; D is possibly TRBD1 (5 bases). This CDR3 spans 16 amino acids. Germline V lookup: CDR1 LGHNA, CDR2 YNFKEQ. V was shortened by 4 bases and J by 4 bases, with 18 bases between the two germline ends.

The chain employs TRBV9 and TRBJ1-2; no clear D gene. Trimming left V 0 bases short and J 8 bases short, with 11 bases between. The CDR3 totals 13 residues. The V gene's germline CDR1 is SGDLS and CDR2 YYNGEE. CDR3 nucleotides: TGTGCCAGCAGCGTAGGTCCAGTGGGGGGCTACACCTTC. Translated, it gives CASSVGPVGGYTF.

The V call is TRBV5-1, the J call TRBJ2-5; D may be TRBD2 (6 bases). V was cut by 4 bases and J by 1 base, with 11 bases left in between. CDR1 and CDR2 from the germline V gene are SGHRS and YFSETQ. This CDR3 has 14 amino acids. DNA of the CDR3: TGCGCCAGCAGCCTCGGGACTCTCCAAGAGACCCAGTACTTC. This encodes CASSLGTLQETQYF.

The V gene is TRBV27, the J gene TRBJ1-2; D is ambiguous. The germline V gene has CDR1 MNHEY and CDR2 SMNVEV (reference sequence). Trimming removed 0 bases from V and 4 bases from J, with 12 bases in between. The CDR3 sequence is 15 residues long. CDR3 in DNA: TGTGCCAGCAGTTTATCAAGGGCTTCCATCTATGGCTACACCTTC. It translates to CASSLSRASIYGYTF.